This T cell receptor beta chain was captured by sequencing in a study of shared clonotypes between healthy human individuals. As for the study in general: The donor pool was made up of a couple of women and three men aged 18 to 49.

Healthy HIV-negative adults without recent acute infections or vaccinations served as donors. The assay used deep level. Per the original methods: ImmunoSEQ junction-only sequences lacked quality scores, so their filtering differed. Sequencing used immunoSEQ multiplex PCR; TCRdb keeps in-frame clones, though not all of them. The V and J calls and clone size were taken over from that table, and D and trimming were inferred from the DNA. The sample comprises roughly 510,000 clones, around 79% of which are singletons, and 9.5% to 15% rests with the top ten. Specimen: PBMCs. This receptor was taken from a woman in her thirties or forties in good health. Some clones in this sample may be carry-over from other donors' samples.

CDR3 residues: CATPLGVKDTQYF. As DNA, the CDR3 is TGTGCCACCCCCCTCGGTGTTAAAGATACGCAGTATTTT. The V and J genes are TRBV2 and TRBJ2-3; D is unclear. The V gene lost 10 bases and the J gene lost 5 bases, with 16 bases spanning the gap. Germline CDR1 is SNHLY and CDR2 is FYNNEI. The length of the CDR3 is 13 residues. Full variable domain (missing parts from reference TRBV2 and TRBJ2-3): EPEVTQTPSHQVTQMGQEVILRCVPISNHLYFYWYRQILGQKVEFLVSFYNNEISEKSEIFDDQFSVERPDGSNFTLKIRSTKLEDSAMYFCATPLGVKDTQYFGPGTRLTVL.